One sample yielded the 2 T cell receptor beta chains listed below, sequenced in a study of shared clonotypes between healthy human individuals. Produced via immunoSEQ multiplex PCR; TCRdb's table is partial and in-frame only. This sample has around 1,000,000 clones, with 70% to 85% found just once. Sequencing input: memory CD4+ T cells from PBMCs. The subset denotes: CD45RA-negative fraction. The receptors shown here come from a man aged 18 to 30 in good health. Some clones in this sample may be carry-over from other donors' samples.

V gene TRBV5-6 combines with J gene TRBJ1-2; D might be TRBD1 (5 bases). The CDR3 length is 15 residues. The ends were cut back, 2 bases at V and 4 bases at J, with 15 bases in the middle. CDR1 is SGHDT, CDR2 YYEEEE, per germline. CDR3 region: CASSFWGKESYGYTF. The CDR3 region has the DNA TGTGCCAGCAGCTTTTGGGGCAAAGAAAGCTATGGCTACACCTTC.

The rearrangement joins TRBV12-5 to TRBJ1-1; D is perhaps TRBD1 (5 bases). The germline gives CDR1 LGHNT, CDR2 FRNRAP. The CDR3 runs 14 residues. V lost 3 bases and J lost 4, with 12 bases in between. The CDR3 spells CASGLAPGGTEAFF. CDR3 in DNA: TGTGCTAGTGGTTTAGCCCCCGGGGGCACTGAAGCTTTCTTT.